Each of the 20 T cell receptor beta chains below was sequenced from the same sample in a study of molecular identifiers for immune sequencing clone quantification. TCRdb reprocessed the PCR reads via MiXCR and lists one record per CDR3 protein. Of some 680,000 distinct CDR3 sequences in the sample, about 25% were seen once. The sequenced sample was naive CD8+ T cells from blood, with Jurkat cell RNA spiked in. Subset reported: FACS-sorted CD8+CD4-CCR7+CD45RA+ naive T cells. The receptors were sampled from a human donor in good health. Some libraries in this study had Jurkat cell RNA spiked in.

This chain connects TRBV5-3 to TRBJ1-2; D is undetermined. TRBV5-3 is an ORF, with its function uncertain. The CDR3 is 14 residues long. V lost 9 bases, J lost 5 bases, and 20 bases lay in between. The CDR3 loop is CATSSWGAQYGYTF. In DNA, the CDR3 is TGTGCCACCAGCAGTTGGGGAGCCCAATATGGCTACACCTTC.

This clonotype has only a few counts. The chain recombines TRBV28 with TRBJ2-3; 7 bases fit TRBD1. The germline CDR1 and CDR2 sequences are MDHEN and SYDVKM. The CDR3 contains 17 residues. Trimming took 4 bases from V and 7 from J; bases not matched to a gene: 17. The CDR3 region is CASSSPYTGQAMYTQYF. The CDR3 DNA follows: TGTGCCAGCAGTTCCCCCTACACAGGACAGGCTATGTATACGCAGTATTTT. The full variable domain, with the rest looked up from reference TRBV28 and TRBJ2-3, is DVKVTQSSRYLVKRTGEKVFLECVQDMDHENMFWYRQDPGLGLRLIYFSYDVKMKEKGDIPEGYSVSREKKERFSLILESASTNQTSMYLCASSSPYTGQAMYTQYFGPGTRLTVL.

This clonotype has a handful of counts. The chain couples TRBV21-1 to TRBJ2-1; the DNA was not compared with TRBD1, the D call given in the table. TRBV21-1 is assigned pseudogene status. The CDR3 consists of 15 residues. Here the CDR3 reads CASSKPGQTNNEQFF. DNA for the CDR3: TGTGCCAGCAGCAAGCCGGGACAGACCAACAATGAGCAGTTCTTC.

This clonotype came up a few times. The gene calls are TRBV7-2 and TRBJ1-4, with D uncertain. Germline V gene data show CDR1 as SGHTA and CDR2 as FQGNSA. The CDR3 consists of 15 residues. Trimming cost V 1 base and J 5 bases, with 11 bases left between them. CDR3 amino acids: CASSLGRGLNEKLFF. The CDR3 nucleotides are TGTGCCAGCAGCTTAGGGCGTGGGCTAAATGAAAAACTGTTTTTT.

This clonotype was found a few times. V is TRBV9 and J is TRBJ2-2; no clear D. The V end was cut by 0 bases, the J end by 0 bases, with 15 bases between. The CDR3 consists of 18 residues. The germline CDR1 and CDR2 sequences are SGDLS and YYNGEE. CDR3 DNA: TGTGCCAGCAGCGTAGCTCTGGAAGATGCCACGAACACCGGGGAGCTGTTTTTT. Its protein is CASSVALEDATNTGELFF.

In this sample, this clonotype turned up many times. The chain uses TRBV5-1 and TRBJ2-7; D perhaps matches TRBD1 (5 bases). From germline, CDR1 is SGHRS and CDR2 YFSETQ. This CDR3 comprises 14 residues. The V gene lost 1 base and the J gene lost 7 bases, with 15 bases spanning the gap. The CDR3: CASSLYPGPEEQYF. The CDR3 region has the DNA TGCGCCAGCAGCTTGTACCCAGGGCCGGAGGAGCAGTACTTC.

This clonotype was picked up a small number of times. This chain connects TRBV14 to TRBJ2-7; D is possibly TRBD1 (5 bases). Germline values: CDR1 SGHDN, CDR2 FVKESK. V was pared by 0 bases and J by 3 bases, with 12 bases between. The CDR3 has 15 residues. CDR3 nucleotides: TGTGCCAGCAGCCAAGATAGGGGATTTTACTACGAGCAGTACTTC. It translates to CASSQDRGFYYEQYF.

This chain links TRBV4-2 with TRBJ1-4; D gene uncertain. From germline, CDR1 is LGHNA and CDR2 YNFKEQ. The CDR3 contains 13 residues. Trimming removed 8 bases from V and 8 bases from J, with 15 bases in between. CDR3 region: CASLQTPEEKLFF. The DNA for the CDR3 is TGTGCCAGCTTACAGACCCCCGAAGAAAAACTGTTTTTT.

Comments on this clonotype: It may be a read error: a sequence one base away is much more abundant. The chain recombines TRBV12-5 with TRBJ2-7; D is tentatively TRBD1 or TRBD2 (5 bases each). Trimming removed 7 bases from V and 4 bases from J, with 20 bases in between. Germline-derived CDR1 and CDR2 are LGHNT and FRNRAP. The CDR3 covers 15 residues. CDR3 nucleotide sequence: TGTGCTAGTGCCACGGCCGGGCAGGGAGTTTACGAGCAGTACTTC. Translation gives CASATAGQGVYEQYF.

As to this clonotype: Possible read error: a much larger clone is one base away. The chain couples TRBV7-9 to TRBJ2-5; D is ambiguous. The CDR3 has 15 residues. CDR1 and CDR2 (germline): SEHNR, FQNEAQ (reference sequence). The CDR3 reads CASSPIGRIEEPQYF. The CDR3 DNA reads TGTGCCAGCAGCCCCATCGGACGGATAGAAGAGCCCCAGTACTTC.

This clonotype appeared a few times. The chain uses TRBV7-2 and TRBJ1-2; 9 bases agree with TRBD1. CDR1 and CDR2 (germline): SGHTA, FQGNSA. Trimming took 4 bases from V and 4 from J; bases not matched to a gene: 13. The CDR3 runs 17 residues. CDR3 residues: CASSSHFRDRDGYGYTF. In nucleotides, the CDR3 is TGTGCCAGCAGCTCCCACTTCCGGGACAGGGATGGCTATGGCTACACCTTC.

About this clonotype: A read error may explain this, as a much larger clone is one base away. The chain joins TRBV7-9 to TRBJ2-3; either TRBD1 or TRBD2 may supply D (6 bases each). Germline V gene data show CDR1 as SEHNR and CDR2 as FQNEAQ (reference sequence). V was pared by 8 bases and J by 5 bases, with 20 bases between. This CDR3 has 15 amino acids. In nucleotides, the CDR3 is TGTGCCAGCCGCCTCTTTTCGGGGGCCGGAGATACGCAGTATTTT. Its protein is CASRLFSGAGDTQYF.

A note on this clonotype: An end of the junction does not agree with germline; a read error may underlie this. This sequence joins TRBV19 and TRBJ1-1, with D unclear. This CDR3 comprises 16 residues. Per germline, CDR1 LNHDA and CDR2 SQIVND (reference sequence). The CDR3 DNA reads as TGTGCCAGAAGTATCAGGAGTCCCCCGGAGGGCACTGAAGCTTTCTTT. As protein: CARSIRSPPEGTEAFF.

Only a few counts were recorded for this clonotype. This chain links TRBV5-4 with TRBJ2-3; D might be TRBD2 (6 bases). The CDR3 totals 15 residues. Trimming removed 1 base from V and 4 bases from J, with 13 bases in between. The germline V gene has CDR1 SGHNT and CDR2 YYREEE (reference sequence). Here the CDR3 DNA reads TGTGCCAGCAGCTTGAGTAGCGGAGGGGCAGATACGCAGTATTTT. Translated: CASSLSSGGADTQYF.

This clonotype was seen a handful of times. The CDR3 reads CASSPYGQAHTEAFF. As DNA, the CDR3 is TGTGCCAGTAGTCCTTATGGACAGGCACACACTGAAGCTTTCTTT. The chain couples TRBV19 to TRBJ1-1; 7 bases agree with TRBD1. V gave up 5 bases and J gave up 3 bases; unmatched junction bases: 9. The germline CDR1 and CDR2 sequences are LNHDA and SQIVND (reference sequence). The CDR3 covers 15 residues.

The sample holds a few counts of this clonotype. The DNA of the CDR3 is TGCGCCAGCAGCCAAGTTTTCCCCCTTCCCTACAATGAGCAGTTCTTC. Residues: CASSQVFPLPYNEQFF. V gene TRBV4-3 combines with J gene TRBJ2-1; D uncertain. Germline-derived CDR1 and CDR2 are LGHNA and YSLEER. This CDR3 region has 16 residues. Trimming pared 1 base from V and 2 bases from J, leaving 12 bases between.

Many counts were recorded for this clonotype. The rearrangement joins TRBV27 to TRBJ2-7; D unclear. Germline-derived CDR1 and CDR2 are MNHEY and SMNVEV (reference sequence). The CDR3 length is 13 residues. The ends were cut back, 2 bases at V and 4 bases at J, with 9 bases in the middle. CDR3 amino acids: CASSLTSRYEQYF. CDR3 coding DNA: TGTGCCAGCAGTTTAACAAGCAGGTACGAGCAGTACTTC.

This clonotype was observed at least ten times. The chain is built from TRBV6-5 and TRBJ2-3; a possible D gene is TRBD1 (6 bases). Trimming stripped 3 bases from V and 0 bases from J, with 10 bases between. The CDR3 consists of 15 residues. Germline CDR1 reads MNHEY; CDR2 reads SVGAGI. CDR3 region: CASSYSTGSTDTQYF. CDR3 nucleotides: TGTGCCAGCAGTTATTCCACAGGGAGCACAGATACGCAGTATTTT.

The V gene is TRBV7-9, the J gene TRBJ2-7; a possible D gene is TRBD2 (5 bases). From germline, CDR1 is SEHNR and CDR2 FQNEAQ (reference sequence). This CDR3 comprises 12 residues. Trimming removed 5 bases from V and 2 bases from J, with 7 bases in between. CDR3 bases: TGTGCCAGCAGCACTAGAACCTACGAGCAGTACTTC. Its protein product is CASSTRTYEQYF.

This clonotype was seen many times. This rearrangement joins TRBV30 to TRBJ2-7; D call uncertain. Germline lookup yields CDR1 GTSNPN and CDR2 SVGIG (reference sequence). The V gene lost 0 bases and the J gene lost 1 base, with 4 bases spanning the gap. The CDR3 sequence is 12 residues long. This CDR3 reads CAWSVPSYEQYF. CDR3 DNA sequence: TGTGCCTGGAGTGTACCATCCTACGAGCAGTACTTC.